This T cell receptor (beta chain) was sequenced during a study of tumor and adjacent non-tumor tissue in lung cancer. This clonotype occurred a few times. Its antigen is not known. RNA was extracted from bulk tissue without any cell sorting. Study-level findings and limits: Normal lung showed higher cumulative top 100 clone frequency than tumor. TCR diversity was significantly greater in tumor than normal lung tissue.

A modified ARM-PCR protocol with three rounds of nested PCR amplified TCRbeta. TCRdb reanalysed the multiplex PCR reads using MiXCR and keeps one entry per CDR3 protein. The sample carries approximately 150,000 distinct CDR3 sequences, approximately 66% recorded once. The TCR originated in a man aged 60 to 69 with small cell lung cancer. Material for sequencing was lung tumor tissue.

CDR3: CASSPPLLAGGYEQFF. As DNA, the CDR3 is TGTGCCAGCTCACCACCCCTCCTAGCGGGAGGATATGAGCAGTTCTTC. The V call is TRBV18, the J call TRBJ2-1; 11 bases fit TRBD2. This CDR3 spans 16 amino acids. Unmatched junction bases numbered 6, after V lost 0 bases and J lost 8 bases. The germline gives CDR1 KGHSH, CDR2 LQKENI.